The 12 T cell receptor beta chains in this list originate from one sample, sequenced in a study of CD8 T cells in ankylosing spondylitis. In TCRdb, the 5' RACE reads were re-called with MiXCR into one record per CDR3 protein. The sample contains about 39,000 distinct CDR3 sequences, over 2.5% of which appear only once. Source material: blood, either unsorted or a sorted T cell fraction (not recorded which). The receptors come from a male donor with ankylosing spondylitis or in good health (not recorded which).

This clonotype was detected many times. The genes are TRBV9 and TRBJ1-6; a weak D match, TRBD1 (5 bases). Per the germline V gene, CDR1 is SGDLS and CDR2 is YYNGEE. CDR3 length: 16 residues. Trimming shortened V by 0 bases and J by 2 bases, and 9 bases separated the two germline ends. CDR3 in amino acids: CASSVGGTPYNSPLHF. The CDR3 DNA follows: TGTGCCAGCAGCGTAGGGGGGACCCCCTATAATTCACCCCTCCACTTT.

This clonotype has a count of ten or more. DNA of the CDR3: TGTGCCAGCAGCGTACTGGCGGGGACTAGCACAGATACGCAGTATTTT. Translating it yields CASSVLAGTSTDTQYF. The V call is TRBV9, the J call TRBJ2-3, with D possibly matching TRBD2 (6 bases). CDR1 SGDLS and CDR2 YYNGEE come from the germline V gene. The CDR3 loop spans 16 amino acids. The ends were cut back, 1 base at V and 0 bases at J, with 12 bases in the middle.

This clonotype was picked up many times. The rearrangement uses TRBV9 and TRBJ2-1; D is ambiguous. V lost 7 bases to trimming and J lost 7 bases, with 12 bases between them. In germline, CDR1 is SGDLS, CDR2 YYNGEE. The CDR3 sequence is 12 residues long. The CDR3 DNA follows: TGTGCCAGCGGCTATCAGAGAAATGAGCAGTTCTTC. Protein: CASGYQRNEQFF.

This clonotype came up many times. The chain couples TRBV9 to TRBJ2-3; 7 bases align to TRBD1. The CDR3 has 19 residues. Germline values: CDR1 SGDLS, CDR2 YYNGEE. Germline trimming cut 0 bases from V and 2 bases from J; bases unmatched to any gene: 15. CDR3 coding DNA: TGTGCCAGCAGCGTAGCTTTTGGAGACAGGGAAAAATCCACAGATACGCAGTATTTT. Translation: CASSVAFGDREKSTDTQYF.

At least ten counts were recorded for this clonotype. V usage is TRBV9 and J usage is TRBJ2-1; the D gene is possibly TRBD2 (5 bases). Germline V gene lookup returns CDR1 SGDLS and CDR2 YYNGEE. Trimming took off 0 bases at V and 3 bases at J, with 13 bases between the two ends. The CDR3 is made up of 16 amino acids. CDR3 sequence (DNA): TGTGCCAGCAGCGTAGCTCTGAGGGAGCGCTACAATGAGCAGTTCTTC. Amino acids: CASSVALRERYNEQFF.

In its sample, this clonotype was seen many times. V gene TRBV9 combines with J gene TRBJ1-2; tentative D call: TRBD1 (6 bases). The ends were cut back, 0 bases at V and 3 bases at J, with 9 bases in the middle. Per the germline V gene, CDR1 is SGDLS and CDR2 is YYNGEE. This CDR3 is built from 14 residues. CDR3 protein: CASSVGSGDYGYTF. CDR3 in DNA: TGTGCCAGCAGCGTAGGGTCAGGGGACTATGGCTACACCTTC.

This clonotype has a count of ten or more. The genes are TRBV9 and TRBJ2-2; D may be TRBD2 (5 bases). Germline CDR1 and CDR2: SGDLS and YYNGEE. V was pared by 1 base and J by 4 bases, with 8 bases between. The CDR3 has 14 amino acids. In DNA, the CDR3 is TGTGCCAGCAGCGTACAGGACTCCACCGGGGAGCTGTTTTTT. Translated, it gives CASSVQDSTGELFF. Supplemented by reference TRBV9 and TRBJ2-2, the full variable domain reads DSGVTQTPKHLITATGQRVTLRCSPRSGDLSVYWYQQSLDQGLQFLIQYYNGEERAKGNILERFSAQQFPDLHSELNLSSLELGDSALYFCASSVQDSTGELFFGEGSRLTVL.

This clonotype was seen many times. This chain links TRBV21-1 with TRBJ2-4; the tabulated D call, TRBD1, remains unverified against the DNA. TRBV21-1 counts as a pseudogene. The CDR3 sequence is 17 residues long. The CDR3 loop is CASSTAQGGLGKNIQYF. In DNA, the CDR3 is TGTGCCAGCAGCACTGCGCAGGGGGGACTAGGCAAAAACATTCAGTACTTC.

This clonotype showed up many times. The V call is TRBV9, the J call TRBJ1-1; possible D gene TRBD1, 6 bases. The CDR3 has 15 amino acids. V lost 3 bases and J lost 3, with 15 bases in between. Germline loops: CDR1 SGDLS, CDR2 YYNGEE. Here the CDR3 DNA reads TGTGCCAGCAGCGGAGGACAAGGGGGTGACACTGAAGCTTTCTTT. This sequence encodes CASSGGQGGDTEAFF.

This clonotype has ten or more counts. The rearrangement uses TRBV9 and TRBJ2-2; D gene unclear. Germline-derived CDR1 and CDR2 are SGDLS and YYNGEE. Trimming removed 0 bases from V and 0 bases from J, with 9 bases in between. The CDR3 sequence is 16 residues long. The CDR3: CASSVVPSANTGELFF. CDR3 DNA sequence: TGTGCCAGCAGCGTAGTGCCCAGCGCGAACACCGGGGAGCTGTTTTTT.

This clonotype was seen at least ten times. The chain joins TRBV9 to TRBJ2-2; either TRBD1 or TRBD2 may fit D (5 bases each). CDR1 is SGDLS and CDR2 is YYNGEE in the germline V gene. The CDR3 extends over 15 amino acids. Deletions cut 6 bases from V and 0 bases from J, with 12 bases between. CDR3 amino acids: CASMVGASNTGELFF. The CDR3 bases are TGTGCCAGCATGGTCGGGGCTTCGAACACCGGGGAGCTGTTTTTT.

This clonotype occurred a few times. This chain connects TRBV9 to TRBJ2-3; 8 bases map to TRBD2. Per germline, CDR1 SGDLS and CDR2 YYNGEE. There are 12 residues in the CDR3. After removal of 7 bases from V and 4 bases from J, the junction contained 2 bases not matched to a gene. CDR3 sequence (DNA): TGTGCCAGCTCCGGGGGGGCAGATACGCAGTATTTT. This sequence encodes CASSGGADTQYF.